This TCR beta chain was documented in a study of CD8+ T cells in alopecia areata. The overall study: A regimen of oral tofacitinib, 5 to 10 mg twice daily, was given to treated patients. Tofacitinib ran 6 to 18 months, followed by 6 months off drug.

As the sequencing template, cDNA was produced by extracting RNA and reverse transcribing it. Here immunoSEQ multiplex PCR was the method, and the copy in TCRdb shows in-frame clones only, minus some. The data show about 190,000 clones, 59% seen once. In the case of this clone: Its antigen remains unidentified.

Researchers gathered lesional scalp punch biopsies and peripheral blood from patients with alopecia areata. Study conclusions and caveats: Lesional tissue from the scalp (especially in alopecia totalis/universalis) showed higher clonality than normal scalp.

The source material was CD4+ T cells sorted from blood, sampled at week 0. This sequence originates from a human donor with alopecia areata.

The CDR3 DNA is TGTGCCAGCAAAATCGGGGCGCCGGAGTATGGCTACACCTTC. Translating it yields CASKIGAPEYGYTF. The chain uses TRBV27 and TRBJ1-2, with a weak D call TRBD1 (5 bases). The CDR3 is 14 residues long. CDR1 is MNHEY, CDR2 SMNVEV, per germline (reference sequence). Trimming removed 7 bases at V and 5 bases at J, with 17 bases between.